Listed here is a single TCR beta chain. The antigen remains undetermined. A sample-barcoded 5' primer and a J-beta primer mix were used in a second PCR of about 6 to 12 cycles. TCRdb independently ran MiXCR on the 5' RACE reads; one entry per CDR3 protein. Of approximately 600,000 distinct CDR3 sequences in the sample, roughly three fifths were seen once. This record belongs to a study of blood T cells in healthy people across ages. The CDR3 spans 16 residues. Germline trimming cut 6 bases from V and 4 bases from J; bases unmatched to any gene: 13. Every donor gave 9 to 10 milliliters of peripheral blood. Findings of the study overall: Possibly confounding the expanded clonotype changes was the fact that donor CMV status was unknown.

This TCR was recovered from a man aged 55 to 70 in good health. V is TRBV12-3 or TRBV12-4 and J is TRBJ2-3; 7 positions match TRBD1. Sequenced input: blood. The CDR3: CASSPHLTGAADTQYF. The CDR3 DNA reads as TGTGCCAGCAGCCCCCACCTTACAGGGGCAGCAGATACGCAGTATTTT.